This TCR beta chain was recorded in a study of T cell responses to AZD1222 COVID-19 vaccine. This CDR3 region has 13 residues. CDR1 is SGHTA and CDR2 is FQGNSA in the germline V gene. V was cut by 1 base and J by 1 base, with 4 bases left in between. Measured with immunoSEQ multiplex PCR; TCRdb has only the in-frame clones, and not every one. The data hold 150,000 to 200,000 clones, with more than 80% observed a single time. This clone was counted a few times. The receptor was derived from an adult who received the MenACWY meningococcal vaccine as a control. The gene calls are TRBV7-2 and TRBJ1-2, with no clear D. The source material was peripheral blood, sampled 28 days after the second dose of the MenACWY control vaccine. In DNA, the CDR3 is TGTGCCAGCAGCTTAGGGGTTAACTATGGCTACACCTTC. Protein product: CASSLGVNYGYTF.